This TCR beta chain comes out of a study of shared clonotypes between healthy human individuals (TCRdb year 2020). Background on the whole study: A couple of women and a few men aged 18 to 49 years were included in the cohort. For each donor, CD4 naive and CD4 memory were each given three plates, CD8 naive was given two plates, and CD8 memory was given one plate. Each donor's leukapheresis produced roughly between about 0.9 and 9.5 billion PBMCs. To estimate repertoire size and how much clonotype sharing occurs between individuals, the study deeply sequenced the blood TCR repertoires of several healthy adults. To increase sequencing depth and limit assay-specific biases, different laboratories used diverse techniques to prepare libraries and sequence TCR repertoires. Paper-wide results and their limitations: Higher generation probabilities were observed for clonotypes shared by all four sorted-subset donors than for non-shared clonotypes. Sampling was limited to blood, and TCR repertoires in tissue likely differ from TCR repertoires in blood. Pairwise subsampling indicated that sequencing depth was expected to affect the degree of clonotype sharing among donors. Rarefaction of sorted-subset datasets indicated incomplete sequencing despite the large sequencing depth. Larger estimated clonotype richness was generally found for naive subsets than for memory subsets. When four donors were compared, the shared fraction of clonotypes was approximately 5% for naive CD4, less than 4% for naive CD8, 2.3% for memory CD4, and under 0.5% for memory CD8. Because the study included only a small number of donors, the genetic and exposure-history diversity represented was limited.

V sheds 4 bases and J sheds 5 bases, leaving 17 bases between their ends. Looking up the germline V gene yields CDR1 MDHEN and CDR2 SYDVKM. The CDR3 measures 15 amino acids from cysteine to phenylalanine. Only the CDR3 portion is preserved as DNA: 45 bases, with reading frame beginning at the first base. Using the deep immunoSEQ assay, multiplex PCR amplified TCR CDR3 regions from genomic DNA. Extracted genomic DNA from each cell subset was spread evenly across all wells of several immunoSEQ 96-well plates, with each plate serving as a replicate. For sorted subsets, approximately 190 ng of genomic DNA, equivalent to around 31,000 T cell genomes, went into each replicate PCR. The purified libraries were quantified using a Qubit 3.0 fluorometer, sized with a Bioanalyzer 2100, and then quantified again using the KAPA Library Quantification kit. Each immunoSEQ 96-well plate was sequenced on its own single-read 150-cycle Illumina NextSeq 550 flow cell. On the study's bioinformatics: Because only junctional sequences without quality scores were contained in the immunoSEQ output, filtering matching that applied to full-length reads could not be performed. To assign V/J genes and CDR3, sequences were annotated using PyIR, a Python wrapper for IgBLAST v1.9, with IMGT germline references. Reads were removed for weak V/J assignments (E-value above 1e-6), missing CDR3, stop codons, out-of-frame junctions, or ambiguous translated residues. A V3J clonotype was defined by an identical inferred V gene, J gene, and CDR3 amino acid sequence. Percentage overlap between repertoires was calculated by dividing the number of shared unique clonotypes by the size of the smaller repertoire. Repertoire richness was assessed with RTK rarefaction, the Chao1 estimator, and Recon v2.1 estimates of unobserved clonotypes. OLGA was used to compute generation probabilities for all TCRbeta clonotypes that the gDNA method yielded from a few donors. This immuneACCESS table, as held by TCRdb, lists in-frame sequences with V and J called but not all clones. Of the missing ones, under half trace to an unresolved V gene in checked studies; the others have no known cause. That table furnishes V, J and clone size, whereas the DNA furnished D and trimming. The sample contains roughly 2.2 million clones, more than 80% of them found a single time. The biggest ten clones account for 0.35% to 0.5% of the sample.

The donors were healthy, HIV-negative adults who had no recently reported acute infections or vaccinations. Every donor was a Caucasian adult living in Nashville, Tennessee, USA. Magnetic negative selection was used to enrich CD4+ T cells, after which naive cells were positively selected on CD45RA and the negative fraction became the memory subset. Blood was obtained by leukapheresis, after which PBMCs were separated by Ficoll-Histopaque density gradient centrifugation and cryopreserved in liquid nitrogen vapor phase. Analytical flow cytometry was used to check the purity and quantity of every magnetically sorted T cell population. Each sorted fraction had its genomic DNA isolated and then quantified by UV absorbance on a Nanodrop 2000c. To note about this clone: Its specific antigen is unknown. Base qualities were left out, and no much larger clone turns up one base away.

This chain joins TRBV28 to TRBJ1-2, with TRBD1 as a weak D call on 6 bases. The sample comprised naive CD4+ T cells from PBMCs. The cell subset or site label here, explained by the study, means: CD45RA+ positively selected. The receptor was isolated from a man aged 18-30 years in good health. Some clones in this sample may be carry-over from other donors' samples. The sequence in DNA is TGTGCCAGCAGTTCCTACTCCGGGACACCTTATGGCTACACCTTC. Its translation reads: CASSSYSGTPYGYTF.